This T cell receptor (beta chain) was observed in a study of CD8+ T cells in alopecia areata. The V end lost 7 bases, the J end lost 3 bases, and 15 bases lay between the germline ends. Looked up from germline, CDR1 is SEHNR and CDR2 is FQNEAQ (reference sequence). The CDR3 runs to 14 residues. Study-wide results and limits: Alopecia totalis/universalis scalp especially showed more expanded CD8+ clones than normal scalp.

Remarks on this clone: Its antigen is unknown.

Sorting of CD4+ cells into CD25+CD127- cells was performed for a few patients. Collected material from alopecia areata patients comprised lesional scalp punch biopsies and peripheral blood. Sorting of CD4+ and CD8+ T cells was performed on PBMCs. Extraction of RNA preceded its reverse transcription into cDNA, which served as the sequencing template. Repertoires were generated with immunoSEQ multiplex PCR, while TCRdb's copy carries only in-frame clones and drops some. The sample contains 30,000 to 45,000 clones, under 65% of which appear only once. The receptor's source is a human donor with alopecia areata. Source material: CD4+ Tregs sorted from blood. The chain recombines TRBV7-9 with TRBJ1-2; D is unclear. The CDR3 sequence is CASTWGAPYYGYTF. The CDR3 nucleotides read TGTGCCAGCACCTGGGGAGCGCCATACTATGGCTACACCTTC.